One and the same sample provided the 20 T cell receptor beta chains below, sequenced in a study of blood T cell repertoires in COVID-19. Sequencing used immunoSEQ multiplex PCR; TCRdb keeps in-frame clones, though not all of them. Of roughly 80,000 clones listed, roughly 92% were seen once; the top ten hold approximately 2.4%. Sample: peripheral blood. The receptor set was obtained from a man aged 45 to 65 with COVID-19, enrolled during active disease.

The chain uses TRBV29-1 and TRBJ1-1; a possible D gene is TRBD1 (6 bases). The CDR3 length is 14 residues. V dropped 5 bases and J dropped 4 bases, with 17 bases sitting between them. Germline V lookup: CDR1 SQVTM, CDR2 ANQGSEA. The CDR3 sequence: CSVWGGPRATEAFF. CDR3 sequence (DNA): TGCAGCGTTTGGGGGGGGCCAAGGGCCACTGAAGCTTTCTTT.

The chain combines TRBV24-1 with TRBJ2-3, with 8 positions matching TRBD2. Germline V lookup: CDR1 KGHDR, CDR2 SFDVKD. The CDR3 sequence is 15 residues long. Germline trimming cut 4 bases from V and 5 bases from J; bases unmatched to any gene: 7. CDR3 DNA sequence: TGTGCCACCAGTGACCCGGGAGGGCCTCTAGATACGCAGTATTTT. Its translation: CATSDPGGPLDTQYF.

For this clone: A read error may account for a junction end that differs from germline. The chain uses TRBV30 and TRBJ1-1, with 7 positions matching TRBD1. Per germline, CDR1 GTSNPN and CDR2 SVGIG (reference sequence). The CDR3 is 11 amino acids. The CDR3 DNA reads as TGTGCCCGGAGGGGGCCAGGGTGGGCTTTCTTT. This translates into CARRGPGWAFF.

The V gene is TRBV19, the J gene TRBJ2-7, with a possible D match to TRBD1 (5 bases). CDR1 and CDR2 (germline): LNHDA, SQIVND (reference sequence). Trimming took 3 bases from V and 1 from J, leaving 13 bases between them. The CDR3 totals 15 residues. The CDR3 DNA follows: TGTGCCAGTAGTATTGCGCAGGGTATATCCTACGAGCAGTACTTC. Its translation: CASSIAQGISYEQYF.

The gene calls are TRBV5-1 and TRBJ2-1; 8 bases line up with TRBD2. Per germline, CDR1 SGHRS and CDR2 YFSETQ. CDR3 length: 17 amino acids. J lost 6 bases, V lost 4 bases, and 15 bases had no gene match. CDR3 nucleotides: TGCGCCAGCAGCGGGGGGCTCCGGAGCGGGAGTGTCAATGAGCAGTTCTTC. Its translation is CASSGGLRSGSVNEQFF.

There are a few counts of this clone. In the same sample, other DNA sequences code for this CDR3. The chain joins TRBV9 to TRBJ2-3, with 7 bases identical to TRBD1. Germline CDR1 reads SGDLS; CDR2 reads YYNGEE. Trimming removed 3 bases from V and 3 bases from J; junction bases left unmatched: 4. The CDR3 loop spans 14 amino acids. The CDR3 sequence is CASSGQGSTDTQYF. In nucleotides, the CDR3 is TGTGCCAGCAGCGGACAGGGTTCAACAGATACGCAGTATTTT.

The chain has TRBV6-5 and TRBJ2-7, with 14 bases aligning to TRBD2. CDR3 length: 14 residues. Germline loops: CDR1 MNHEY, CDR2 SVGAGI. Losses at the gene ends were 6 bases for V and 5 bases for J; bases not matched to a gene: 3. DNA of the CDR3: TGTGCCAGCAGCCGGGGACTAGCGGGAGACGAGCAGTACGTC. Its translation is CASSRGLAGDEQYV.

The V call is TRBV6-1, the J call TRBJ2-5; D may be TRBD1 (6 bases). The CDR3 has 17 residues. Trimming took off 0 bases at V and 0 bases at J, with 14 bases between the two ends. CDR1 is MNHNS and CDR2 is SASEGT in the germline V gene. CDR3 nucleotides: TGTGCCAGCAGTGAAGCTAGGACAGCCGGATACCAAGAGACCCAGTACTTC. As protein: CASSEARTAGYQETQYF.

Only a few counts were recorded for this clone. The chain recombines TRBV10-1 with TRBJ2-7; D unresolved. This CDR3 contains 15 residues. Trimming stripped 4 bases from V and 3 bases from J, with 16 bases between. Germline values: CDR1 WNHNN, CDR2 SYGVQD (reference sequence). The CDR3 protein is CASSVIETPIYEQYF. CDR3 DNA: TGCGCCAGCAGTGTAATTGAGACACCTATCTACGAGCAGTACTTC.

The chain links TRBV28 to TRBJ1-4; TRBD1 aligns across 8 bases. This CDR3 is 16 amino acids long. With 5 bases clipped from V and 8 bases from J, the junction kept 13 bases outside the gene matches. From germline, CDR1 is MDHEN and CDR2 SYDVKM. The CDR3 sequence: CASSRSSGGGREKLFF. CDR3 coding DNA: TGTGCCAGCAGTCGATCATCAGGGGGCGGTAGGGAAAAACTGTTTTTT. The entire variable domain, with the rest obtained from reference TRBV28 and TRBJ1-4, is as follows: DVKVTQSSRYLVKRTGEKVFLECVQDMDHENMFWYRQDPGLGLRLIYFSYDVKMKEKGDIPEGYSVSREKKERFSLILESASTNQTSMYLCASSRSSGGGREKLFFGSGTQLSVL.

The chain carries TRBV7-8 and TRBJ1-1; 8 nucleotides match TRBD1. With V trimmed by 3 bases and J by 0 bases, 0 bases remained unmatched. CDR3 length equals 14 residues. The germline V gene encodes CDR1 SGHVS and CDR2 FQNEAQ. The chain's CDR3 is CASSLDRVNTEAFF. CDR3 DNA: TGTGCCAGCAGCTTGGACAGGGTGAACACTGAAGCTTTCTTT.

J is TRBJ1-1 and V is TRBV5-4, with 12 bases fitting TRBD1. Germline V gene lookup returns CDR1 SGHNT and CDR2 YYREEE (reference sequence). V lost 3 bases, J lost 6 bases, and 12 bases stayed unmatched. CDR3 length: 17 amino acids. The CDR3 spells CASSSGQGARTGSEAFF. For the CDR3, the DNA is TGTGCCAGCAGCTCGGGACAGGGGGCCAGGACGGGGTCTGAAGCTTTCTTT.

The chain carries TRBV5-5 and TRBJ1-5; no clear D gene. The CDR3 is made up of 14 amino acids. Between the trimmed V and J ends, which lost 2 bases and 4 bases, there was a span of 10 bases. The V gene's germline CDR1 is SGHKS and CDR2 YYEKEE (reference sequence). In nucleotides, the CDR3 is TGTGCCAGCAGCTTACTCACGTCAAATCAGCCCCAGCATTTT. Residues: CASSLLTSNQPQHF.

The genes are TRBV28 and TRBJ1-3; D gene uncertain. CDR1 and CDR2 (germline): MDHEN, SYDVKM. The V and J ends lost 0 bases and 0 bases respectively, with 6 bases between them. The CDR3 loop spans 15 amino acids. The CDR3 region has the DNA TGTGCCAGCAGTTTATGGCAGGTCTCTGGAAACACCATATATTTT. Translating it yields CASSLWQVSGNTIYF.

The rearrangement links TRBV5-4 to TRBJ2-1; 15 nucleotides match TRBD2. The germline V gene encodes CDR1 SGHNT and CDR2 YYREEE (reference sequence). CDR3 length: 17 residues. The junction had 7 bases not matched to a gene; V was cut back by 4 bases and J by 5 bases. DNA for the CDR3: TGTGCCAGCAGCAAGGGACTAGCGGGAGGTAAAAACAATGAGCAGTTCTTC. Amino acids: CASSKGLAGGKNNEQFF.

The rearrangement joins TRBV6-5 to TRBJ2-3; D is undetermined. Germline V gene data show CDR1 as MNHEY and CDR2 as SVGAGI. V lost 5 bases and J 1 base, leaving 13 bases between the germline ends. The CDR3 has 15 residues. The CDR3 spells CASSPTLSGTDTQYF. The DNA of the CDR3 is TGTGCCAGCAGTCCGACTCTAAGCGGCACAGATACGCAGTATTTT.

The chain carries TRBV19 and TRBJ2-3, with D maybe TRBD2 (5 bases). This CDR3 is 12 amino acids long. Per the germline V gene, CDR1 is LNHDA and CDR2 is SQIVND (reference sequence). V lost 3 bases and J 6 bases, leaving 7 bases between the germline ends. As DNA, the CDR3 is TGTGCCAGTAGTATGGGCGGGGATACGCAGTATTTT. Its translation is CASSMGGDTQYF.

The rearrangement links TRBV7-2 to TRBJ1-4, with a weak D call TRBD1 (5 bases). This CDR3 is 14 amino acids long. CDR1 and CDR2 from the germline V gene are SGHTA and FQGNSA. V lost 2 bases and J 6 bases, leaving 10 bases between the germline ends. CDR3 in DNA: TGTGCCAGCAGCTTAAGGGGTTCTGATGAAAAACTGTTTTTT. Its protein is CASSLRGSDEKLFF.

This rearrangement joins TRBV5-1 to TRBJ1-2; 9 nucleotides line up with TRBD1. The CDR3 extends over 16 amino acids. Germline CDR1 reads SGHRS; CDR2 reads YFSETQ. With V trimmed by 1 base and J by 4 bases, 8 bases remained unmatched. The DNA for the CDR3 is TGCGCCAGCAGCTTGTCGACAGGGGGACCCCTCTATGGCTACACCTTC. This translates into CASSLSTGGPLYGYTF.

The gene calls are TRBV10-3 and TRBJ2-5; a weak D match, TRBD2 (6 bases). Germline-derived CDR1 and CDR2 are ENHRY and SYGVKD. With 10 bases removed from V and 1 base from J, the gap between germline ends came to 10 bases. The CDR3 is 12 amino acids. The CDR3 here is CASGTRQETQYF. CDR3 nucleotide sequence: TGTGCCAGTGGGACTCGCCAAGAGACCCAGTACTTC.